The T cell receptor (beta chain) described here comes from a study of T cells in Graves' hyperthyroidism and ophthalmopathy. Stable disease denoted Graves' hyperthyroidism without ophthalmopathy progression within 18 months. Broader study findings: Ophthalmopathy was told apart from stable hyperthyroidism by a 13 V-J model. Most thyroid clonotypes expanded above 0.001 were also detected in blood.

RNA transcripts yielded amplified TCR beta CDR3 regions. In the first-round RT-PCR of the TCR CDR3, the HTBI primer set was used. TCRdb re-called the multiplex PCR reads through MiXCR, storing one row per CDR3 protein. The sample shows about 400,000 distinct CDR3 sequences, 15% to 19% of them seen only once. This clonotype has a count of ten or more. Antigen specificity is unknown. The TCR was taken from a woman between 18 and 30 years old with Graves' hyperthyroidism. Sequencing was carried out using blood.

This CDR3 reads CASSDPSGGIDEQFF. CDR3 nucleotides: TGCGCCAGCAGTGACCCTAGCGGGGGCATTGATGAGCAGTTCTTC. The chain combines TRBV10-1 with TRBJ2-1, with 10 nucleotides matching TRBD2. This CDR3 region has 15 residues. Trimming removed 3 bases from V and 8 bases from J; junction bases left unmatched: 7. Germline values: CDR1 WNHNN, CDR2 SYGVQD (reference sequence).